The 25 T cell receptor beta chains below come from one sample, sequenced in a study of blood T cells in healthy people across ages. It was with a sample-barcoded 5' primer and a J-beta primer mix that a second PCR of about 6 to 12 cycles was run. From the 5' RACE reads, TCRdb called clonotypes with MiXCR, one entry per CDR3 protein. The data contain 650,000 to 800,000 distinct CDR3 sequences, roughly 44% of them singletons. Sequencing was performed on blood. Receptor source: a man in his sixties in good health.

Sample share makes this clonotype medium-sized. The V call is TRBV7-9, the J call TRBJ2-7; TRBD1 is a possible D gene (5 bases). Germline V gives CDR1 SEHNR, CDR2 FQNEAQ (reference sequence). Trimming shortened V by 5 bases and J by 2 bases, and 13 bases separated the two germline ends. The CDR3 runs 14 residues. The CDR3: CASSQFDRPYEQYF. CDR3 bases: TGTGCCAGCAGCCAATTCGACAGACCCTACGAGCAGTACTTC.

This clonotype appeared a single time. A much larger clone lies one base from this, so it may be a read error. The chain couples TRBV20-1 to TRBJ2-5; perhaps D is TRBD1 or TRBD2 (5 bases each). Germline CDR1 DFQATT, CDR2 SNEGSKA (reference sequence). The CDR3 loop spans 14 amino acids. V was cut by 0 bases and J by 11 bases, with 19 bases left in between. Here the CDR3 reads CSARDLRVRDEQYF. CDR3 coding DNA: TGCAGTGCTAGAGATCTCAGGGTGAGGGATGAGCAGTACTTC.

V gene TRBV5-1 combines with J gene TRBJ2-5, with a possible D match to TRBD1 (6 bases). The V and J ends lost 7 bases and 5 bases respectively, with 15 bases between them. Per germline, CDR1 SGHRS and CDR2 YFSETQ. This CDR3 comprises 13 residues. The CDR3 spells CASCKGDVETQYF. DNA for the CDR3: TGCGCCAGCTGCAAGGGGGACGTGGAGACCCAGTACTTC.

This chain joins TRBV6-1 and TRBJ1-1, with D possibly matching TRBD1 (6 bases). V lost 7 bases and J 4 bases, leaving 16 bases between the germline ends. Per the germline V gene, CDR1 is MNHNS and CDR2 is SASEGT. The CDR3 extends over 14 amino acids. CDR3 nucleotides: TGTGCCAGCACCGCGGATGGGACAACCACTGAAGCTTTCTTT. It translates to CASTADGTTTEAFF.

This clonotype occurred a few times. The chain links TRBV3-1 to TRBJ2-3; no reliable D call. With 0 bases removed from V and 5 bases from J, the gap between germline ends came to 9 bases. Germline assignment: CDR1 LGHDT and CDR2 YNNKEL (reference sequence). The CDR3 is made up of 14 amino acids. CDR3 sequence: CASSQDPGRDTQYF. DNA of the CDR3: TGTGCCAGCAGCCAAGATCCGGGCCGAGATACGCAGTATTTT.

There are many counts of this clonotype. One base away lies a much larger clone, so this may be a sequencing read error. The chain combines TRBV2 with TRBJ2-7; D might be TRBD2 (5 bases). This CDR3 is built from 11 residues. Germline CDR1 and CDR2: SNHLY and FYNNEI. CDR3 DNA sequence: TGCGCCAGCAGCGGCTCCTACGAGCAGTACTTC. Its protein product is CASSGSYEQYF.

The V and J genes are TRBV5-1 and TRBJ2-5; 9 positions agree with TRBD2. The J call may be in error: the DNA end matches TRBJ2-7 better. The CDR3 runs 15 residues. The germline V gene encodes CDR1 SGHRS and CDR2 YFSETQ. The CDR3 loop reads CASSLGKRGDYEQYF. The CDR3 coding sequence is TGCGCCAGCAGCTTAGGGAAGCGGGGGGACTACGAGCAGTACTTC.

The J gene is TRBJ2-5, the V gene TRBV5-1; 7 bases agree with TRBD1. Germline lookup yields CDR1 SGHRS and CDR2 YFSETQ. The V segment lost 4 bases and the J segment 3 bases; nucleotides outside the gene matches: 9. This CDR3 is 15 amino acids long. The CDR3 nucleotides are TGCGCCAGCAGCACGGGGACAGCCAGTAAAGAGACCCAGTACTTC. This codes for CASSTGTASKETQYF.

Only a few counts were recorded for this clonotype. The chain couples TRBV10-3 to TRBJ2-7; D may be TRBD1 or TRBD2 (6 bases each). Germline-derived CDR1 and CDR2 are ENHRY and SYGVKD. Between the trimmed V and J ends, which lost 4 bases and 2 bases, there was a span of 15 bases. CDR3 length: 15 amino acids. This chain's CDR3 is CAISAGGGRTYEQYF. The CDR3 DNA follows: TGTGCCATCAGTGCTGGAGGGGGAAGGACCTACGAGCAGTACTTC.

This clonotype was seen more than once but under ten times. The chain carries TRBV11-2 and TRBJ2-4; no clear D gene. The DNA end favors TRBJ2-5, so the J call may be wrong. Looked up from germline, CDR1 is SGHAT and CDR2 is FQNNGV. The CDR3 totals 14 residues. CDR3 protein: CASSLGGSRETQYF. The CDR3 DNA follows: TGTGCCAGCAGCTTAGGGGGTTCGAGGGAGACCCAGTACTTC.

The gene calls are TRBV5-1 and TRBJ1-3; D unclear. V shed 1 base and J shed 7 bases, with 9 bases lying between them. CDR1 is SGHRS, CDR2 YFSETQ, per germline. The CDR3 length is 13 residues. CDR3 bases: TGCGCCAGCAGCTTGTCCGAGCATAACACCATATATTTT. Its translation: CASSLSEHNTIYF. The variable domain in full, completed from reference TRBV5-1 and TRBJ1-3, reads KAGVTQTPRYLIKTRGQQVTLSCSPISGHRSVSWYQQTPGQGLQFLFEYFSETQRNKGNFPGRFSGRQFSNSRSEMNVSTLELGDSALYLCASSLSEHNTIYFGEGSWLTVV.

The chain has TRBV6-1 and TRBJ1-1; D call uncertain. Trimming took 7 bases from V and 0 from J, leaving 12 bases between them. The germline gives CDR1 MNHNS, CDR2 SASEGT. The CDR3 is 14 amino acids. CDR3 coding DNA: TGTGCCAGCATCTATCGGGGAATGAACACTGAAGCTTTCTTT. It is translated as CASIYRGMNTEAFF.

The chain joins TRBV11-3 to TRBJ2-3, with D perhaps matching TRBD2 (5 bases). Trimming took off 5 bases at V and 4 bases at J, with 10 bases between the two ends. Germline V CDR1 and CDR2: SGHNT, YENEEA. This CDR3 contains 13 residues. The CDR3 reads CASSVGSPDTQYF. DNA of the CDR3: TGTGCCAGCAGCGTAGGGAGTCCAGATACGCAGTATTTT.

A remark on this clonotype: The junction does not match germline at one end; this may be a read error. The chain is built from TRBV11-3 and TRBJ2-7; 8 nucleotides align to TRBD2. This CDR3 is built from 16 residues. The germline CDR1 and CDR2 sequences are SGHNT and YENEEA. CDR3 DNA sequence: TGTGCTAGCAGCTTAGTACCGGGGGGGATTCTCTACGAGCAGTACTTC. Translated: CASSLVPGGILYEQYF.

V and J are TRBV30 and TRBJ2-5; possibly TRBD1 for D (6 bases). Germline CDR1 reads GTSNPN; CDR2 reads SVGIG (reference sequence). The CDR3 contains 13 residues. The V and J ends lost 8 bases and 1 base respectively, with 14 bases between them. CDR3 residues: CAGGGSPQETQYF. The CDR3 DNA follows: TGTGCCGGGGGCGGGTCACCCCAAGAGACCCAGTACTTC.

The CDR3 DNA sequence: TGCAGTGCTAGAGCGAGCGGTACTAACTATGGCTACACCTTC. Its translation: CSARASGTNYGYTF. The chain carries TRBV20-1 and TRBJ1-2; D gene unclear. CDR1 is DFQATT and CDR2 is SNEGSKA in the germline V gene (reference sequence). V was pared by 1 base and J by 0 bases, with 9 bases between. The CDR3 loop spans 14 amino acids.

Concerning this clonotype itself: This may be a read error, as it is one base from a much larger clone. The genes are TRBV11-3 and TRBJ2-5; no definite D call. Germline CDR1 is SGHNT and CDR2 is YENEEA. V lost 2 bases to trimming and J lost 5 bases, with 6 bases between them. This CDR3 contains 12 residues. This CDR3 reads CASSLYAETQYF. The CDR3 DNA is TGTGCCAGCAGCTTATATGCGGAGACCCAGTACTTC. Full variable domain (rest looked up from reference TRBV11-3 and TRBJ2-5): EAGVVQSPRYKIIEKKQPVAFWCNPISGHNTLYWYLQNLGQGPELLIRYENEEAVDDSQLPKDRFSAERLKGVDSTLKIQPAELGDSAVYLCASSLYAETQYFGPGTRLLVL.

The rearrangement links TRBV12-3 or TRBV12-4 to TRBJ2-5; 7 bases map to TRBD1. This CDR3 region has 15 residues. J gave up 7 bases and V 5 bases, and 13 bases lay outside the gene matches. In DNA, the CDR3 is TGTGCCAGCAGTCCGGAGCTGACAGGGTACGCGACCCAGTACTTC. Its translation is CASSPELTGYATQYF.

About this clonotype: This may arise from a read error, as a much more abundant clone is one base away. V is TRBV5-8 and J is TRBJ2-1, with TRBD2 matching over 9 bases. Per the germline V gene, CDR1 is SGHTS and CDR2 is YDEGEE. The CDR3 contains 14 residues. Written as DNA, the CDR3 is TGTGCCGGCAGCCTTAGCGGGGGAGGGGATGAGCAGTTCTTC. Amino acids: CAGSLSGGGDEQFF.

The chain carries TRBV5-1 and TRBJ1-2, with a possible D match to TRBD1 (6 bases). V gave up 4 bases and J gave up 8 bases, with 18 bases separating them. This CDR3 has 14 amino acids. Germline V gene data show CDR1 as SGHRS and CDR2 as YFSETQ. The CDR3 reads CASSPGGGTVGYTF. DNA for the CDR3: TGCGCCAGCAGCCCCGGAGGGGGAACGGTGGGCTACACCTTC.

The chain has TRBV7-9 and TRBJ2-1, with TRBD2 identical over 13 bases. The CDR3 covers 18 residues. Trimming cost V 7 bases and J 0 bases; bases outside gene matches: 9. Per the germline V gene, CDR1 is SEHNR and CDR2 is FQNEAQ (reference sequence). The CDR3 DNA sequence: TGTGCCAGCACCACGGGACTAGCGGGGCGAAGCTCCTACAATGAGCAGTTCTTC. This encodes CASTTGLAGRSSYNEQFF.

The rearrangement uses TRBV5-1 and TRBJ2-7; TRBD1 matches 7 bases. Matching the DNA end better, TRBJ2-5 makes the J call doubtful. Germline V gene lookup returns CDR1 SGHRS and CDR2 YFSETQ. This CDR3 contains 15 residues. The CDR3 reads CASTEGTAGVETQYF. The CDR3 DNA sequence: TGCGCCAGCACCGAAGGGACAGCCGGCGTGGAGACCCAGTACTTC.

The chain has TRBV30 and TRBJ1-2, with D tentatively TRBD1 (6 bases). V shed 3 bases and J shed 8 bases, with 22 bases lying between them. This CDR3 is 15 amino acids long. The germline CDR1 and CDR2 sequences are GTSNPN and SVGIG (reference sequence). The CDR3 DNA reads as TGTGCCTGGAGCTCACCTAAGGGGGTCGAATGGGGCTACACCTTC. Translating it yields CAWSSPKGVEWGYTF. The complete variable domain, with remaining parts taken from reference TRBV30 and TRBJ1-2, reads SQTIHQWPATLVQPVGSPLSLECTVEGTSNPNLYWYRQAAGRGLQLLFYSVGIGQISSEVPQNLSASRPQDRQFILSSKKLLLSDSGFYLCAWSSPKGVEWGYTFGSGTRLTVV.

This clonotype has only a few counts. This sequence joins TRBV4-1 and TRBJ1-4; 9 nucleotides match TRBD1. The CDR3 loop spans 15 amino acids. Germline V gene sequence: CDR1 MGHRA, CDR2 YSYEKL. V lost 5 bases and J lost 7; bases outside the gene matches: 8. CDR3 protein: CASSFRHRGLEKLFF. Here the CDR3 DNA reads TGCGCCAGCAGCTTCCGACACAGGGGGCTTGAAAAACTGTTTTTT.

V is TRBV7-2 and J is TRBJ2-2, with D perhaps TRBD1 (6 bases). Germline V gene sequence: CDR1 SGHTA, CDR2 FQGNSA. The V gene lost 5 bases and the J gene lost 7 bases, with 8 bases spanning the gap. The CDR3 runs 12 residues. The CDR3 DNA follows: TGTGCCAGCAGCATCAGGGGCGGGGAGCTGTTTTTT. Translation: CASSIRGGELFF. The full variable domain, with the rest looked up from reference TRBV7-2 and TRBJ2-2, is GAGVSQSPSNKVTEKGKDVELRCDPISGHTALYWYRQSLGQGLEFLIYFQGNSAPDKSGLPSDRFSAERTGGSVSTLTIQRTQQEDSAVYLCASSIRGGELFFGEGSRLTVL.